The clone carrying this TCR beta chain was seen more than once but under ten times. Per the germline V gene, CDR1 is SGHAT and CDR2 is FQNNGV. This CDR3 region has 15 residues. V lost 5 bases and J 2 bases, leaving 15 bases between the germline ends. Per the authors' pipeline: Amplification of reference gene primers was used by the study to estimate nucleated cell counts. The protocol was immunoSEQ multiplex PCR, while the TCRdb copy is restricted to in-frame clones and leaves out a portion. For V, J and clone size, that table is used; D and trimming come from the DNA. This sample has a few hundred thousand clones, with approximately 92% found just once. The record originates from a study of blood T cell repertoires in COVID-19. Study as a whole: Acute and convalescent COVID-19 specimens originated in the United States, Italy and Spain. PBMCs, B-cell-depleted T cells, or T cells were the source of the cDNA or gDNA that made up the material.

V and J are TRBV11-2 and TRBJ1-2, with D possibly matching TRBD1 (6 bases). Sample: peripheral blood. The source of this sequence is a person between 18 and 35 years old with COVID-19, enrolled during active disease. The CDR3 sequence is CASSPRGGGNYGYTF. The DNA for the CDR3 is TGTGCCAGCAGCCCCCGGGGAGGGGGAAACTATGGCTACACCTTC.